This T cell receptor beta chain was recovered during a study of early T cells in non-severe SARS-CoV-2 infection. TCRdb itself ran the 5' RACE reads through MiXCR, one entry per CDR3 protein. Seen here are fewer than 80,000 distinct CDR3 sequences, 3.5% to 6% observed once, and the top ten hold 3.5% to 4%. CDR3 length equals 16 residues. Germline lookup yields CDR1 SGHKS and CDR2 YYEKEE (reference sequence). The V end lost 1 base, the J end lost 4 bases, and 14 bases lay between the germline ends. The sequence was collected from an adult who was a healthcare worker with PCR-confirmed SARS-CoV-2 infection or an uninfected control (not recorded which). The donor label of this sample is uncertain. This specimen was whole blood, taken at baseline. The genes are TRBV5-5 and TRBJ1-4, with a possible D match to TRBD1 (5 bases). Here the CDR3 reads CASSLKGTVINEKLFF. The CDR3 DNA is TGTGCCAGCAGCTTGAAAGGGACGGTGATTAATGAAAAACTGTTTTTT.